A single sample is the source of the 8 T cell receptor beta chains below, sequenced in a study of blood T cell repertoires in COVID-19. The repertoire was sequenced with immunoSEQ multiplex PCR; TCRdb's copy has only in-frame clones and lacks some. Of 250,000 to 300,000 clones in the sample, roughly 85% are singletons; the top ten hold 9.5% to 12%. Sample: peripheral blood. The receptors here all came from a woman in her seventies with acute or convalescent COVID-19.

The chain combines TRBV12-3 or TRBV12-4 with TRBJ1-3; no clear D. V was shortened by 5 bases and J by 3 bases, with 5 bases between the two germline ends. CDR3 length equals 12 residues. CDR3 amino acids: CASSADGNTIYF. The CDR3 DNA sequence: TGTGCCAGCAGTGCGGATGGAAACACCATATATTTT.

This chain's CDR3 is CASNRDSLNEKLFF. The CDR3, as DNA: TGTGCCAGCAACAGGGACAGCCTTAATGAAAAACTGTTTTTT. V is TRBV6-5 and J is TRBJ1-4; TRBD1 agrees at 7 bases. Germline V gives CDR1 MNHEY, CDR2 SVGAGI. This CDR3 contains 14 residues. V was clipped by 7 bases and J by 4 bases; unmatched bases: 6.

The V gene is TRBV5-4, the J gene TRBJ1-6; 9 bases fit TRBD1. There are 14 residues in the CDR3. The V gene end was trimmed by 3 bases and the J gene end by 8 bases; junction bases not matched to a gene: 3. Germline CDR1 is SGHNT and CDR2 is YYREEE (reference sequence). CDR3 loop: CASSSGTGYSPLHF. The CDR3 region has the DNA TGTGCCAGCAGCTCGGGGACAGGGTATTCACCCCTCCACTTT.

The chain couples TRBV30 to TRBJ1-1; D is uncertain. CDR1 and CDR2 (germline): GTSNPN, SVGIG (reference sequence). This CDR3 is 13 amino acids long. CDR3 in DNA: TGTTCTAATCGGCGGCCCCAGAACACTGAAGCTTTCTTT. It is translated as CSNRRPQNTEAFF.

The rearrangement uses TRBV12-3 or TRBV12-4 and TRBJ1-5; D gene unclear. With 5 bases removed from V and 11 bases from J, the gap between germline ends came to 13 bases. This CDR3 region has 12 residues. The CDR3 here is CASSDPIGAQHF. The DNA of the CDR3 is TGTGCCAGCAGTGACCCCATCGGGGCCCAGCATTTT.

This chain uses TRBV7-3 with TRBJ2-1; 8 nucleotides line up with TRBD1. CDR3 size: 15 residues. Germline V gene data show CDR1 as SGHTA and CDR2 as FQGTGA. The V gene end was trimmed by 2 bases and the J gene end by 7 bases; junction bases not matched to a gene: 7. This CDR3 is CASSLGQGIPNEQFF. The CDR3 DNA reads as TGTGCCAGCAGCTTAGGACAGGGAATACCTAATGAGCAGTTCTTC.

V usage is TRBV3-1 (or the pseudogene TRBV3-2) and J usage is TRBJ2-2; D may be TRBD2 (6 bases). This CDR3 has 14 residues. Per germline, CDR1 LGHDT and CDR2 YNNKEL (reference sequence). Trimming shortened V by 0 bases and J by 6 bases, and 8 bases separated the two germline ends. CDR3 sequence: CASSQDGGSGELFF. The CDR3 DNA reads as TGTGCCAGCAGCCAAGACGGGGGATCCGGGGAGCTGTTTTTT.

The gene calls are TRBV2 and TRBJ2-1, with 10 bases matching TRBD2. CDR1 and CDR2 (germline): SNHLY, FYNNEI. This CDR3 comprises 17 residues. J gave up 4 bases and V 2 bases, and 8 bases lay outside the gene matches. CDR3 region: CASSELAGDLLYNEQFF. CDR3 nucleotide sequence: TGTGCCAGCAGTGAACTAGCGGGGGACTTATTATACAATGAGCAGTTCTTC.